This T cell receptor beta chain appears in the sequencing data of a study of PD-1 blockade in classical Hodgkin lymphoma. The repertoire was sequenced with immunoSEQ multiplex PCR; TCRdb's copy has only in-frame clones and lacks some. The sample carries tens of thousands of clones, more than 70% recorded once. Findings and caveats of the study: According to reports, newly diagnosed patients had lower baseline TCR diversity than healthy donors, and relapsed/refractory patients had lower baseline TCR diversity still. Repertoire differences lack defined causes, possibly disease activity or prior therapy.

For this clone: Its antigen is as yet unknown.

Specified time point: newly diagnosed, previously untreated cHL patient sample. It was by magnetic negative selection that CD4+ T cells were purified from thawed PBMCs. Comparison PBMCs came from previously untreated, newly diagnosed classical Hodgkin lymphoma patients. Sequences were obtained from CD4+ T cells from blood. The receptor comes from a human donor with classical Hodgkin lymphoma.

The chain's CDR3 is CAISVGRNEQFF. DNA for the CDR3: TGTGCCATCAGTGTAGGGCGTAATGAGCAGTTCTTC. This chain uses TRBV10-3 with TRBJ2-1; no clear D. Germline V gene data show CDR1 as ENHRY and CDR2 as SYGVKD. The CDR3 contains 12 residues. The V gene lost 4 bases and the J gene lost 7 bases, with 8 bases spanning the gap.